This T cell receptor (beta chain) comes out of a study of tumor and adjacent non-tumor tissue in lung cancer. Study observations and caveats: Normal lung showed higher cumulative top 100 clone frequency than tumor.

Remarks on this clonotype: Its antigen is currently unknown. At one of its ends the junction is not consistent with the germline gene, which may arise from a read error.

RNA was extracted from bulk tissue without any cell sorting. The library came from three nested PCR rounds adapted from ARM-PCR protocols. From the multiplex PCR reads, TCRdb called clonotypes with MiXCR, one entry per CDR3 protein. The sample includes around 71,000 distinct CDR3 sequences, around 70% of them seen just once. The CDR3 totals 15 residues. Germline loops: CDR1 MGHRA, CDR2 YSYEKL. The chain joins TRBV4-1 to TRBJ2-7; D gene unclear. The receptor's source is a woman aged 40 to 50 with non-small cell lung cancer. The sample consisted of lung tumor tissue. The CDR3 sequence is CACSPSETSPYKQYF. The CDR3 DNA sequence: TGCGCCTGCAGCCCCAGCGAAACCTCACCCTACAAGCAGTACTTC.